This T cell receptor (beta chain) is from a study of cytotoxic CD8 clonotypes in ibrutinib-treated CLL. Generated by immunoSEQ multiplex PCR, the TCRdb table keeps only in-frame clones and is missing some. The sample carries over 200,000 clones, roughly 65% recorded once. The TCR sequence derives from a human donor with chronic lymphocytic leukemia. The source material was PBMCs, sampled after 12 months of ibrutinib treatment.

Here the CDR3 DNA reads TGTGCCTGGGGGAGGGGGAGGAATGAGCAGTTCTTC. It codes for CAWGRGRNEQFF. V gene TRBV30 combines with J gene TRBJ2-1; tentatively, D is TRBD2 (7 bases). CDR1 is GTSNPN, CDR2 SVGIG, per germline (reference sequence). Trimming removed 5 bases at V and 7 bases at J, with 12 bases between. The CDR3 spans 12 residues.